The clone carrying this T cell receptor beta chain was counted at least ten times. Its specificity is unknown. Profiling relied on immunoSEQ multiplex PCR, and the TCRdb table lists in-frame clones only, not all of them. The repertoire holds roughly 98,000 clones, around 88% seen once, with roughly 4.3% in the top ten. These data belong to a study of cytomegalovirus exposure and HLA in healthy donors. General study findings and limits: Three CMV-associated chains proved CMV antigen-specific in vitro.

The V and J ends lost 4 bases and 5 bases respectively, with 14 bases between them. The CDR3 runs 15 residues. The V gene's germline CDR1 is MNHNS and CDR2 SASEGT. The receptor was derived from a young woman in good health and CMV-seronegative. Sequenced sample: PBMCs. This rearrangement joins TRBV6-1 to TRBJ2-2; D possibly corresponds to TRBD1 (6 bases). The CDR3 loop is CASSVPTGYTGELFF. CDR3 nucleotide sequence: TGTGCCAGCAGTGTACCCACAGGGTATACCGGGGAGCTGTTTTTT.